These 22 T cell receptor beta chains originate from one sample sequenced in a study of cytomegalovirus exposure and HLA in healthy donors. The PCR used 60 Vbeta and 13 Jbeta primers. This table comes from immunoSEQ multiplex PCR, and its TCRdb copy is limited to in-frame clones, with some not included. This table holds tens of thousands of clones, 70% to 85% found once. The sequencing sample was made of PBMCs. The source of these receptors is a woman aged 30 to 39 in good health and CMV-seronegative.

In its sample, this clone was seen a few times. This chain links TRBV27 with TRBJ2-1; the match to TRBD1 covers 8 bases. Unmatched junction bases numbered 0, after V lost 4 bases and J lost 4 bases. This CDR3 region has 13 residues. The germline gives CDR1 MNHEY, CDR2 SMNVEV (reference sequence). The CDR3 nucleotides read TGTGCCAGCAGTTGGGACAGGTACAATGAGCAGTTCTTC. Its translation is CASSWDRYNEQFF.

The rearrangement joins TRBV30 to TRBJ2-1; D not resolved. CDR3 length: 12 residues. Trimming took off 2 bases at V and 6 bases at J, with 8 bases between the two ends. Germline V gene lookup returns CDR1 GTSNPN and CDR2 SVGIG (reference sequence). The chain's CDR3 is CAWSSTPNEQFF. In nucleotides, the CDR3 is TGTGCCTGGAGTTCTACCCCCAATGAGCAGTTCTTC.

The V and J genes are TRBV6-5 and TRBJ1-2, with D possibly being TRBD1 (5 bases). The germline gives CDR1 MNHEY, CDR2 SVGAGI. The V end lost 8 bases, the J end lost 3 bases, and 19 bases lay between the germline ends. CDR3 size: 15 residues. The CDR3 here is CASAGRAFFYYGYTF. CDR3 bases: TGTGCCAGCGCGGGACGGGCATTCTTTTACTATGGCTACACCTTC.

J is TRBJ1-2 and V is TRBV30, with no clear D. With 3 bases removed from V and 8 bases from J, the gap between germline ends came to 7 bases. CDR1 and CDR2 (germline): GTSNPN, SVGIG (reference sequence). The CDR3 spans 10 residues. CDR3 nucleotide sequence: TGTGCCTGGAGCGGGGAAGGCTACACCTTC. Residues: CAWSGEGYTF.

This clone was picked up one time. The genes are TRBV2 and TRBJ2-3, with 10 bases identical to TRBD2. The germline CDR1 and CDR2 sequences are SNHLY and FYNNEI. The CDR3 extends over 13 amino acids. V dropped 6 bases and J dropped 5; count of bases not matched to a gene: 2. The CDR3 DNA is TGTGCCAGCAGGCAGCGGGAGGGAGATACGCAGTATTTT. Protein sequence: CASRQREGDTQYF.

The V call is TRBV6-5, the J call TRBJ1-2; the D gene is possibly TRBD1 (5 bases). Germline V CDR1 and CDR2: MNHEY, SVGAGI. The CDR3 consists of 12 residues. V lost 5 bases, J lost 8 bases, and 12 bases lay in between. For the CDR3, the DNA is TGTGCCAGCAGTACGGGGGTAGAGGGCTACACCTTC. Protein: CASSTGVEGYTF.

V usage is TRBV4-3 and J usage is TRBJ2-1; 8 bases are shared with TRBD2. The CDR3 is 18 amino acids. V was pared by 1 base and J by 4 bases, with 12 bases of the junction left unmatched. Germline V lookup: CDR1 LGHNA, CDR2 YSLEER. CDR3 nucleotides: TGCGCCAGCAGCCAAGCACCGGCCCCTAGCGGGTTATACAATGAGCAGTTCTTC. This gives the protein CASSQAPAPSGLYNEQFF.

The rearrangement links TRBV5-1 to TRBJ1-3; a weak D match, TRBD1 (6 bases). The germline CDR1 and CDR2 sequences are SGHRS and YFSETQ. The CDR3 covers 14 residues. Trimming stripped 0 bases from V and 10 bases from J, with 14 bases between. The CDR3 is CASSLGTGRETIYF. CDR3 DNA sequence: TGCGCCAGCAGCTTGGGTACAGGGAGAGAGACCATATATTTT.

V gene TRBV7-9 combines with J gene TRBJ2-7; TRBD2 matches 8 bases. The CDR3 spans 17 residues. Germline CDR1 SEHNR, CDR2 FQNEAQ (reference sequence). The CDR3 loop is CSSSFFRREASSYEQYV. CDR3 DNA: TGTTCCAGCAGCTTCTTTCGGCGGGAGGCTTCCTCCTACGAGCAGTACGTC.

There are a few counts of this clone. The genes are TRBV4-1 and TRBJ2-3; 7 bases agree with TRBD2. The CDR3 has 16 residues. Germline CDR1 is MGHRA and CDR2 is YSYEKL. With 2 bases clipped from V and 2 bases from J, the junction kept 7 bases outside the gene matches. The CDR3 DNA is TGCGCCAGCAGCCAAATCTCGGGGGGATACACAGATACGCAGTATTTT. Amino acids: CASSQISGGYTDTQYF.

CDR3 loop: CASSSDRGDAEAFF. CDR3 coding DNA: TGTGCCAGCAGTTCGGACAGGGGGGACGCTGAAGCTTTCTTT. This chain links TRBV6-1 with TRBJ1-1, with 10 bases lining up with TRBD1. The V segment lost 5 bases and the J segment 6 bases; nucleotides outside the gene matches: 6. Germline V gene data show CDR1 as MNHNS and CDR2 as SASEGT. The CDR3 sequence is 14 residues long.

The J gene is TRBJ1-1, the V gene TRBV15; no reliable D call. The germline V gene has CDR1 LNHNV and CDR2 YYDKDF (reference sequence). The V end lost 0 bases, the J end lost 4 bases, and 12 bases lay between the germline ends. The CDR3 is 15 amino acids. Here the CDR3 reads CATSRDPITGTEAFF. CDR3 in DNA: TGTGCCACCAGCAGAGATCCGATTACCGGCACTGAAGCTTTCTTT.

The rearrangement joins TRBV19 to TRBJ1-2; TRBD1 agrees at 9 bases. Germline trimming cut 4 bases from V and 7 bases from J; bases unmatched to any gene: 7. From germline, CDR1 is LNHDA and CDR2 SQIVND (reference sequence). CDR3 size: 14 residues. The CDR3 DNA reads as TGTGCCAGTAGTACAAGGGGACAGGGCGGTGGCTACACCTTC. Protein: CASSTRGQGGGYTF.

The V gene is TRBV19, the J gene TRBJ1-3; TRBD1 matches 8 bases. The junction had 0 bases not matched to a gene; V was cut back by 3 bases and J by 2 bases. CDR3 length: 14 amino acids. Looked up from germline, CDR1 is LNHDA and CDR2 is SQIVND (reference sequence). CDR3 residues: CASSMDRAGNTIYF. CDR3 DNA sequence: TGTGCCAGTAGTATGGACAGGGCTGGAAACACCATATATTTT.

J is TRBJ1-2 and V is TRBV23-1, with D maybe TRBD1 (5 bases). TRBV23-1 is an ORF; its function is uncertain. V was shortened by 4 bases and J by 4 bases, with 10 bases between the two germline ends. The CDR3 extends over 13 amino acids. DNA for the CDR3: TGCGCCAGCAGTCTGGGGGGGACCTATGGCTACACCTTC. It codes for CASSLGGTYGYTF.

V usage is TRBV7-9 and J usage is TRBJ2-2; D possibly corresponds to TRBD1 (6 bases). The V gene lost 5 bases and the J gene lost 5 bases, with 18 bases spanning the gap. Germline V gene sequence: CDR1 SEHNR, CDR2 FQNEAQ (reference sequence). CDR3 size: 16 residues. The CDR3 is CASSPSQAGETGELFF. In nucleotides, the CDR3 is TGTGCCAGCAGCCCCAGCCAGGCAGGGGAAACCGGGGAGCTGTTTTTT.

The J gene is TRBJ2-3, the V gene TRBV4-1; 10 bases are a match to TRBD1. The CDR3 runs 15 residues. J gave up 1 base and V 4 bases, and 2 bases lay outside the gene matches. Germline V lookup: CDR1 MGHRA, CDR2 YSYEKL. The CDR3 loop is CASSPGQGGTDTQYF. The DNA of the CDR3 is TGCGCCAGCAGCCCCGGACAGGGGGGCACAGATACGCAGTATTTT.

This clone was seen more than once but under ten times. This CDR3 reads CASSLNPGSGNTIYF. CDR3 sequence (DNA): TGTGCCAGCAGCTTGAATCCGGGCTCTGGAAACACCATATATTTT. This chain joins TRBV11-3 and TRBJ1-3; D not resolved. This CDR3 spans 15 amino acids. The germline gives CDR1 SGHNT, CDR2 YENEEA. Trimming stripped 3 bases from V and 0 bases from J, with 9 bases between.

The chain uses TRBV27 and TRBJ2-1, with 8 nucleotides matching TRBD2. V gave up 3 bases and J gave up 6 bases; unmatched junction bases: 16. The CDR3 is made up of 18 amino acids. The germline CDR1 and CDR2 sequences are MNHEY and SMNVEV (reference sequence). The CDR3 sequence is CASSFLRGAGGGGNEQFF. The CDR3 region has the DNA TGTGCCAGCAGTTTCCTCCGGGGGGCGGGAGGTGGAGGCAATGAGCAGTTCTTC.

V usage is TRBV30 and J usage is TRBJ2-1, with TRBD1 identical over 8 bases. With 3 bases clipped from V and 8 bases from J, the junction kept 15 bases outside the gene matches. Germline V gene data show CDR1 as GTSNPN and CDR2 as SVGIG (reference sequence). The CDR3 covers 16 residues. CDR3 nucleotide sequence: TGTGCCTGGAGCTCAGGACAGGGTCTTTTCGGCGATGAGCAGTTCTTC. Its translation is CAWSSGQGLFGDEQFF.

This rearrangement joins TRBV5-4 to TRBJ1-1; 7 nucleotides agree with TRBD1. The CDR3 contains 14 residues. Losses at the gene ends were 5 bases for V and 6 bases for J; bases not matched to a gene: 10. Germline V lookup: CDR1 SGHNT, CDR2 YYREEE (reference sequence). The CDR3 protein is CASSRDAGGSEAFF. The CDR3, as DNA: TGTGCCAGCAGTAGGGACGCAGGGGGGTCTGAAGCTTTCTTT. The complete variable domain, with remaining parts taken from reference TRBV5-4 and TRBJ1-1, reads ETGVTQSPTHLIKTRGQQVTLRCSSQSGHNTVSWYQQALGQGPQFIFQYYREEENGRGNFPPRFSGLQFPNYSSELNVNALELDDSALYLCASSRDAGGSEAFFGQGTRLTVV.

The rearrangement links TRBV2 to TRBJ2-2; TRBD1 matches 9 bases. The CDR3 has 14 residues. Germline assignment: CDR1 SNHLY and CDR2 FYNNEI. The junction had 7 bases not matched to a gene; V was cut back by 7 bases and J by 7 bases. CDR3 nucleotides: TGTGCCAGCAAGGGACAGGGCGTCATCGGGGAGCTGTTTTTT. Its translation is CASKGQGVIGELFF.